Sequencing of this T cell receptor beta chain was carried out in a study of identifying expanded T cells in peripheral blood. This table comes from immunoSEQ multiplex PCR, and its TCRdb copy is limited to in-frame clones, with some not included. The data contain 95,000 to 100,000 clones, roughly 85% of them singletons. The CDR3 contains 12 residues. Germline CDR1 reads SGHKS; CDR2 reads YYEKEE (reference sequence). V was clipped by 4 bases and J by 5 bases, with 9 bases between them. The chain recombines TRBV5-5 with TRBJ2-5; D uncertain. This TCR was sampled from a person aged 18-70 years in good health. The sequenced sample consisted of blood. The CDR3 DNA reads as TGTGCCAGCAGCCCAATCAGGGAGACCCAGTACTTC. Amino acid sequence: CASSPIRETQYF. The entire variable domain, with the rest obtained from reference TRBV5-5 and TRBJ2-5, is as follows: DAGVTQSPTHLIKTRGQQVTLRCSPISGHKSVSWYQQVLGQGPQFIFQYYEKEERGRGNFPDRFSARQFPNYSSELNVNALLLGDSALYLCASSPIRETQYFGPGTRLLVL.